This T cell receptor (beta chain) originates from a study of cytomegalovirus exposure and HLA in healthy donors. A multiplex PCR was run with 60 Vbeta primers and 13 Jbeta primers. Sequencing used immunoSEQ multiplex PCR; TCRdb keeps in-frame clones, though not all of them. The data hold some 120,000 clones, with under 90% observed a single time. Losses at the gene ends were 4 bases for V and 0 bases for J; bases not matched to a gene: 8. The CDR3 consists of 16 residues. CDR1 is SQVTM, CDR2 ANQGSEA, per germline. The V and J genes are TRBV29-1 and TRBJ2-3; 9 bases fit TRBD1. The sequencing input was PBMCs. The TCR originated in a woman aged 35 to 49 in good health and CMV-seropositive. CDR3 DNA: TGCAGCGTTGCTGGGACAGGGATAACTAGCACAGATACGCAGTATTTT. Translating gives CSVAGTGITSTDTQYF.